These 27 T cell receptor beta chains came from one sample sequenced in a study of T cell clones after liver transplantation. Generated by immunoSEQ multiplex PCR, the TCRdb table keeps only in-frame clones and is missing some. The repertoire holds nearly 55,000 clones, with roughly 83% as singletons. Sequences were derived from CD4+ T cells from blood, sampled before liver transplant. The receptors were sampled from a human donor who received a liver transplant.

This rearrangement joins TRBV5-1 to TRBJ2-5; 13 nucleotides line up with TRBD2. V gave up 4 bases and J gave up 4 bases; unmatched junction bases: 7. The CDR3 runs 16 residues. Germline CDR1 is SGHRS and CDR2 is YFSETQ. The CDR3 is CASSGGLAGVSETQYF. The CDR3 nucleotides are TGCGCCAGCAGCGGCGGACTAGCGGGAGTGTCAGAGACCCAGTACTTC.

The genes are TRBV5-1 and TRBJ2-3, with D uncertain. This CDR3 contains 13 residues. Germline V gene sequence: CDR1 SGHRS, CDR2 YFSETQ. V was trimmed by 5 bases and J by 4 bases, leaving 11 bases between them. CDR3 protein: CASSLTSADTQYF. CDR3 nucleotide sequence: TGCGCCAGCAGTTTAACTTCGGCAGATACGCAGTATTTT.

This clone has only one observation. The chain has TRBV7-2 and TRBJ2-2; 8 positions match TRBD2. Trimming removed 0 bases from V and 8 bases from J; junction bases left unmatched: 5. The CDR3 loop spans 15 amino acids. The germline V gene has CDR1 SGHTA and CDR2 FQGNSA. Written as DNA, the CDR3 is TGTGCCAGCAGCTTAGCCTGGACTAGCTGGGGGGAGCTGTTTTTT. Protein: CASSLAWTSWGELFF. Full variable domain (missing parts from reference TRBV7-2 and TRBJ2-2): GAGVSQSPSNKVTEKGKDVELRCDPISGHTALYWYRQSLGQGLEFLIYFQGNSAPDKSGLPSDRFSAERTGGSVSTLTIQRTQQEDSAVYLCASSLAWTSWGELFFGEGSRLTVL.

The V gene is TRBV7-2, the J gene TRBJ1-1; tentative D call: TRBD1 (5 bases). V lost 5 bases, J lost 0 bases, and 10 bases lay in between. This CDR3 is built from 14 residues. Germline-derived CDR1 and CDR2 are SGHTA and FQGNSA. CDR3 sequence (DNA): TGTGCCAGCAGCCAGGGACGGTTGAACACTGAAGCTTTCTTT. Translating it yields CASSQGRLNTEAFF.

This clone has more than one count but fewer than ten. The CDR3 DNA follows: TGTGCCAGCAGTTTATCGGCTGCGGTCGGCATTCAGTACTTC. This encodes CASSLSAAVGIQYF. This chain connects TRBV28 to TRBJ2-4, with unresolved D. Trimming shortened V by 1 base and J by 9 bases, and 13 bases separated the two germline ends. Germline CDR1 is MDHEN and CDR2 is SYDVKM. The CDR3 runs 14 residues.

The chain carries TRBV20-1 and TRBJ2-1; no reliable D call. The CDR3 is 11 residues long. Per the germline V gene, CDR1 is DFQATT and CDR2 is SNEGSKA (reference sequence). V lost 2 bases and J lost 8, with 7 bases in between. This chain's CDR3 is CSARIGYEQFF. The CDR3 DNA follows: TGCAGTGCTAGAATAGGCTATGAGCAGTTCTTC.

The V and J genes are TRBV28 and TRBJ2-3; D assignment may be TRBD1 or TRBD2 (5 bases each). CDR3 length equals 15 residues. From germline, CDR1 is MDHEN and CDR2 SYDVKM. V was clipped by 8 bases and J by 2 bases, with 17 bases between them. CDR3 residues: CASGAFSGNTDTQYF. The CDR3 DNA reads TGTGCCAGCGGGGCCTTCAGCGGAAACACAGATACGCAGTATTTT.

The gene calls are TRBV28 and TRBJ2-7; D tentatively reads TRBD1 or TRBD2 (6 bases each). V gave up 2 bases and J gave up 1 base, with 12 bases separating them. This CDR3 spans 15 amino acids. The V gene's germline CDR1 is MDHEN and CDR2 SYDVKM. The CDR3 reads CASSLGGLWSYEQYF. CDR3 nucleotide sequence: TGTGCCAGCAGTTTAGGGGGGCTTTGGTCCTACGAGCAGTACTTC.

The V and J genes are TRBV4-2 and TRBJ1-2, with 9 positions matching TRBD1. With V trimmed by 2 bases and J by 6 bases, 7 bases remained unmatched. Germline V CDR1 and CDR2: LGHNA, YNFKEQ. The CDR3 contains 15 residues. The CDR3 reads CASSQTDRGSDGYTF. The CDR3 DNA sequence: TGTGCCAGCAGCCAAACGGACAGGGGTAGCGATGGCTACACCTTC.

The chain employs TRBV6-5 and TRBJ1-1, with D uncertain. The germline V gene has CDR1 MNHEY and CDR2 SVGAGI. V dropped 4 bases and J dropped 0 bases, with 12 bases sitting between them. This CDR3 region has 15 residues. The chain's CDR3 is CASSSMSQMNTEAFF. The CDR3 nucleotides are TGTGCCAGCAGTTCGATGTCCCAGATGAACACTGAAGCTTTCTTT.

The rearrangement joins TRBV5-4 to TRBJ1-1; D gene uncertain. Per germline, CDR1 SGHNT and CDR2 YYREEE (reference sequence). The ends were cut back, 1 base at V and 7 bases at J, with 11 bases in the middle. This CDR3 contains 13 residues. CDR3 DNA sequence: TGTGCCAGCAGCTTGTCGGGCGTTGGTGAAGCTTTCTTT. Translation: CASSLSGVGEAFF.

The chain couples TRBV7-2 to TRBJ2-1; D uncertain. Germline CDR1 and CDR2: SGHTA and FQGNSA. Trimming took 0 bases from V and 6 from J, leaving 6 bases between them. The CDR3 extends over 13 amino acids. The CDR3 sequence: CASSLARSNEQFF. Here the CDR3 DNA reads TGTGCCAGCAGCTTAGCGAGATCCAATGAGCAGTTCTTC.

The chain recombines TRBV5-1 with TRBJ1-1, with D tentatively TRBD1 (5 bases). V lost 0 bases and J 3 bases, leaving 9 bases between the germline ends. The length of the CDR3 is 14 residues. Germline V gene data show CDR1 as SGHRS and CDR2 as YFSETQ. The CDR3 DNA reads TGCGCCAGCAGCTTGGGACAGTCGGACACTGAAGCTTTCTTT. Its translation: CASSLGQSDTEAFF.

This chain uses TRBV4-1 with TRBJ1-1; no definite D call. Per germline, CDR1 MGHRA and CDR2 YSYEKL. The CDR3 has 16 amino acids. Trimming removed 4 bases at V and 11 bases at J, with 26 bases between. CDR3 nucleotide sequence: TGCGCCAGCAGCCGAACAGAGGAGGGCCCGACTATAGAGGCTTTCTTT. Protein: CASSRTEEGPTIEAFF.

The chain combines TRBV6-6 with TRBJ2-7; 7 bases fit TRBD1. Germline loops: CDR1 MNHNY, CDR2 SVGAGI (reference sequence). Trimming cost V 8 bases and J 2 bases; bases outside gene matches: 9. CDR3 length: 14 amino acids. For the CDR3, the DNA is TGTGCCAGCGGGGCAGGGACAGTTCCCTACGAGCAGTACTTC. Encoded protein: CASGAGTVPYEQYF.

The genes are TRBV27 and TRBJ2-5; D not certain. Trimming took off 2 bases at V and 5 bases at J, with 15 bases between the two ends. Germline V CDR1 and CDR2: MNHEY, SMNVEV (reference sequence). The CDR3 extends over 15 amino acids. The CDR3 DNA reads TGTGCCAGCAGTTTAAGGCCAGGTCCTGCCGAGACCCAGTACTTC. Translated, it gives CASSLRPGPAETQYF.

The CDR3 region is CAWSVGVGREAFF. The CDR3 DNA follows: TGTGCCTGGTCGGTTGGGGTGGGCCGTGAAGCTTTCTTT. The rearrangement joins TRBV30 to TRBJ1-1, with no clear D. This CDR3 is built from 13 residues. Germline CDR1 reads GTSNPN; CDR2 reads SVGIG (reference sequence). V dropped 5 bases and J dropped 7 bases, with 17 bases sitting between them.

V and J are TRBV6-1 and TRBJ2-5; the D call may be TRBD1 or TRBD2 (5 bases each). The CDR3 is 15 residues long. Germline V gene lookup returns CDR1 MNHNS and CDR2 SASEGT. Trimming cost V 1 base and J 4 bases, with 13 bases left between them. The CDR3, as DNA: TGTGCCAGCAGTGAAGGGGATTGGGACGTAGAGACCCAGTACTTC. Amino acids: CASSEGDWDVETQYF.

In nucleotides, the CDR3 is TGTGCCAGCAGCGACGGGACAGGGGAGGCTGAAAAACTGTTTTTT. As protein: CASSDGTGEAEKLFF. The rearrangement uses TRBV2 and TRBJ1-4, with 10 positions matching TRBD1. Germline values: CDR1 SNHLY, CDR2 FYNNEI. The CDR3 is 15 amino acids. V trimming: 6 bases; J trimming: 7 bases; junction bases outside the gene matches: 8.

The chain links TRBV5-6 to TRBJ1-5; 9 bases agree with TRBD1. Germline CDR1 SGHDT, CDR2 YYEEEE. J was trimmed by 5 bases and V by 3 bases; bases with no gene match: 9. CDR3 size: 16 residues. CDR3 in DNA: TGTGCCAGCAGCTCCGGGACAGGGCGGGAGGATCAGCCCCAGCATTTT. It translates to CASSSGTGREDQPQHF.

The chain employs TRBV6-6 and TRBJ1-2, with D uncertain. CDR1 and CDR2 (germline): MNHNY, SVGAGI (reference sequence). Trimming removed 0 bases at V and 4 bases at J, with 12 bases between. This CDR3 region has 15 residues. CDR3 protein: CASSYSPGGGYGYTF. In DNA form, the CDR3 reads TGTGCCAGCAGTTACTCCCCAGGCGGCGGCTATGGCTACACCTTC.

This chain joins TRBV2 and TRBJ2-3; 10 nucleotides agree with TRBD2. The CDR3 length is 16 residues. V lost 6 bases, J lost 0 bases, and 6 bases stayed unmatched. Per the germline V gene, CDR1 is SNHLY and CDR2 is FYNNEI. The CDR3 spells CASSEIAGGSTDTQYF. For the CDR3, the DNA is TGTGCCAGCAGCGAGATAGCGGGGGGCAGCACAGATACGCAGTATTTT.

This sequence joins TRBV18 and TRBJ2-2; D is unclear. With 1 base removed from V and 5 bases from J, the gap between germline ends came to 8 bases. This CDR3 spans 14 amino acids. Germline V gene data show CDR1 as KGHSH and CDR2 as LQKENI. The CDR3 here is CASSPLQVTGELFF. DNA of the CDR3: TGTGCCAGCTCACCACTCCAGGTTACCGGGGAGCTGTTTTTT.

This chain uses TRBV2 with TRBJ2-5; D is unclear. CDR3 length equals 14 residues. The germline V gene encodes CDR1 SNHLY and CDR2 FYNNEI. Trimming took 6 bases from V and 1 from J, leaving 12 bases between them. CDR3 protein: CASRPGRSQETQYF. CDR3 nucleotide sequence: TGTGCCAGCAGACCCGGTCGTAGCCAAGAGACCCAGTACTTC.

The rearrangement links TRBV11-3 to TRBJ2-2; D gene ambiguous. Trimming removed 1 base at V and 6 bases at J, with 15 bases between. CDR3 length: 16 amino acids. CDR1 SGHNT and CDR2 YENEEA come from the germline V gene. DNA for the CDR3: TGTGCCAGCAGCTTAGGGGGTAGGGCCTCGCCCGGGGAGCTGTTTTTT. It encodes CASSLGGRASPGELFF. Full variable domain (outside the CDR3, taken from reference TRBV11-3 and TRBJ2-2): EAGVVQSPRYKIIEKKQPVAFWCNPISGHNTLYWYLQNLGQGPELLIRYENEEAVDDSQLPKDRFSAERLKGVDSTLKIQPAELGDSAVYLCASSLGGRASPGELFFGEGSRLTVL.

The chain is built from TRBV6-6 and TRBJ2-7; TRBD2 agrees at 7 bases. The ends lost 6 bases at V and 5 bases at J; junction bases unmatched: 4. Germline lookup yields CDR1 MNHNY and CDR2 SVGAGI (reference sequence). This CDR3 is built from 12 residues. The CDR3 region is CASRPAGDEQYF. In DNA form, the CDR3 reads TGTGCCAGCAGACCGGCGGGAGACGAGCAGTACTTC.

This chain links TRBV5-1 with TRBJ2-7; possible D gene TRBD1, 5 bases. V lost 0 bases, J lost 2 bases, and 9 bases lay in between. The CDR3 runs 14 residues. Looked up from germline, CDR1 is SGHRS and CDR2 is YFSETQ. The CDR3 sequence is CASSLGTGTYEQYF. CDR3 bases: TGCGCCAGCAGCTTGGGAACAGGCACCTACGAGCAGTACTTC.